This passage covers 10 T cell receptor beta chains from one sample sequenced in a study of cytomegalovirus exposure and HLA in healthy donors. The PCR had 60 Vbeta and 13 Jbeta primers. The table came from immunoSEQ multiplex PCR; TCRdb's copy has only in-frame clones and leaves some out. The table has around 150,000 clones, over 60% seen once; the top ten hold 11% to 15%. What was sequenced was PBMCs. The receptors come from a man aged 45-60 years in good health and CMV-seropositive.

J is TRBJ1-1 and V is TRBV5-8, with 7 bases identical to TRBD1. Germline values: CDR1 SGHTS, CDR2 YDEGEE. The CDR3 runs to 15 residues. After removal of 4 bases from V and 3 bases from J, the junction contained 9 bases not matched to a gene. The CDR3 sequence is CASSATARGDTEAFF. The CDR3 DNA follows: TGTGCCAGCAGCGCGACCGCCAGGGGGGACACTGAAGCTTTCTTT.

This clone is a singleton in its sample. The rearrangement uses TRBV7-9 and TRBJ2-1, with TRBD2 identical over 9 bases. The junction had 3 bases not matched to a gene; V was cut back by 2 bases and J by 4 bases. The CDR3 length is 15 residues. Germline V gene lookup returns CDR1 SEHNR and CDR2 FQNEAQ (reference sequence). The CDR3, as DNA: TGTGCCAGCAGCTTATCCGCGGGGGGGTACAATGAGCAGTTCTTC. Translated: CASSLSAGGYNEQFF.

The rearrangement links TRBV6-4 to TRBJ2-2; 10 nucleotides align to TRBD1. CDR1 and CDR2 (germline): MRHNA, SNTAGT. This CDR3 has 14 residues. The V and J ends lost 4 bases and 6 bases, in that order; junction bases with no gene match: 2. CDR3 protein: CASSGTGGSGELFF. Here the CDR3 DNA reads TGTGCCAGCAGTGGGACAGGGGGATCCGGGGAGCTGTTTTTT.

Only one count was recorded for this clone. The J gene is TRBJ2-7, the V gene TRBV19; 8 nucleotides agree with TRBD1. This CDR3 region has 15 residues. The V and J ends lost 8 bases and 3 bases, in that order; junction bases with no gene match: 12. Germline lookup yields CDR1 LNHDA and CDR2 SQIVND (reference sequence). CDR3 region: CASGPTGQEVYEQYF. The CDR3 nucleotides read TGTGCCAGTGGACCTACGGGACAGGAGGTCTACGAGCAGTACTTC. Together with reference TRBV19 and TRBJ2-7, the CDR3 gives the full variable domain: DGGITQSPKYLFRKEGQNVTLSCEQNLNHDAMYWYRQDPGQGLRLIYYSQIVNDFQKGDIAEGYSVSREKKESFPLTVTSAQKNPTAFYLCASGPTGQEVYEQYFGPGTRLTVT.

The CDR3 is CASSSGGTGQPQHF. The CDR3, as DNA: TGTGCCAGCAGTTCGGGAGGGACGGGGCAGCCCCAGCATTTT. The genes are TRBV28 and TRBJ1-5, with a weak D call TRBD1 (5 bases). This CDR3 has 14 amino acids. With 4 bases removed from V and 7 bases from J, the gap between germline ends came to 14 bases. Germline V gene data show CDR1 as MDHEN and CDR2 as SYDVKM. Complete variable domain (other parts from reference TRBV28 and TRBJ1-5): DVKVTQSSRYLVKRTGEKVFLECVQDMDHENMFWYRQDPGLGLRLIYFSYDVKMKEKGDIPEGYSVSREKKERFSLILESASTNQTSMYLCASSSGGTGQPQHFGDGTRLSIL.

The chain recombines TRBV13 with TRBJ2-1; tentatively, D is TRBD2 (5 bases). CDR3 length equals 16 residues. Trimming took 4 bases from V and 0 from J, leaving 13 bases between them. Germline lookup yields CDR1 PRHDT and CDR2 FYEKMQ (reference sequence). For the CDR3, the DNA is TGTGCCAGCAGCTCCGCTCCGGGAAGCTCCTACAATGAGCAGTTCTTC. It yields the protein CASSSAPGSSYNEQFF.

J is TRBJ2-5 and V is TRBV6-6; 7 bases line up with TRBD1. The germline CDR1 and CDR2 sequences are MNHNY and SVGAGI (reference sequence). V lost 5 bases and J lost 0; bases outside the gene matches: 9. This CDR3 has 16 residues. The CDR3 coding sequence is TGTGCCAGCAGTCGACAGGGTAGGACGGACCAAGAGACCCAGTACTTC. Amino acid sequence: CASSRQGRTDQETQYF.

CDR3 sequence (DNA): TGTGCCAGCAGCTCCCTCCGGGACACGGATCAGCCCCAGCATTTT. Amino acids: CASSSLRDTDQPQHF. The chain couples TRBV5-6 to TRBJ1-5, with D possibly TRBD1 on 6 matching bases. The V and J ends lost 3 bases and 5 bases respectively, with 15 bases between them. This CDR3 is built from 15 residues. Germline CDR1 and CDR2: SGHDT and YYEEEE.

The sample holds one count of this clone. This rearrangement joins TRBV27 to TRBJ1-4; TRBD1 agrees at 9 bases. Germline lookup yields CDR1 MNHEY and CDR2 SMNVEV (reference sequence). The CDR3 contains 17 residues. Losses at the gene ends were 2 bases for V and 10 bases for J; bases not matched to a gene: 14. CDR3 amino acids: CASSLRITGGAPGKLFF. CDR3 DNA: TGTGCCAGCAGTTTACGTATCACAGGGGGCGCCCCGGGAAAACTGTTTTTT.

J is TRBJ1-1 and V is TRBV28; D gene ambiguous. Trimming removed 7 bases at V and 0 bases at J, with 9 bases between. Germline values: CDR1 MDHEN, CDR2 SYDVKM. The CDR3 runs to 13 residues. The CDR3 is CASIEGLNTEAFF. DNA for the CDR3: TGTGCCAGCATCGAGGGATTGAACACTGAAGCTTTCTTT.